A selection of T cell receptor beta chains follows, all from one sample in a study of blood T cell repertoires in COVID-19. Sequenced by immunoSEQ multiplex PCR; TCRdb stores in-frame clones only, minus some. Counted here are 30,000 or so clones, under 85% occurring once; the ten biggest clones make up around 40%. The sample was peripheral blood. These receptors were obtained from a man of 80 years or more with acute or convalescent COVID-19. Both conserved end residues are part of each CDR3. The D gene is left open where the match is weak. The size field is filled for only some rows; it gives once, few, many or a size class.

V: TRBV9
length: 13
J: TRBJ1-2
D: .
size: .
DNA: TGTGCCAGCAGCGCTAGGTCGACTGATGGCTACACCTTC
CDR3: CASSARSTDGYTF

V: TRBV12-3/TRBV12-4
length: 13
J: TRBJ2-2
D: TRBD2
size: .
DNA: TGTGCCAGCAGACTAGCGGGGACCGGGGAGCTGTTTTTT
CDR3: CASRLAGTGELFF

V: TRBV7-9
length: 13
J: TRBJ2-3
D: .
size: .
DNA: TGTGCCAGCAGCTTAATCAGCGCAGATACGCAGTATTTT
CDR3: CASSLISADTQYF

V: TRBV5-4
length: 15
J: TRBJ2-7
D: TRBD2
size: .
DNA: TGTGCCAGCAGCTCTATAACTAGCGGGGGGAACGAGCAGTACTTC
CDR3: CASSSITSGGNEQYF

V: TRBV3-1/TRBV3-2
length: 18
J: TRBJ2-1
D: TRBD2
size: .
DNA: TGTGCCAGCAGTCTACTAGCGGGGGCCCCAACCACCTACAATGAGCAGTTCTTC
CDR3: CASSLLAGAPTTYNEQFF

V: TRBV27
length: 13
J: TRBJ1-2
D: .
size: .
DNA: TGTGCCAGCAGTTTACAGTTCGGGAATGGCTACACCTTC
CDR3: CASSLQFGNGYTF

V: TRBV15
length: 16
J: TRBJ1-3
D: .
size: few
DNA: TGTGCCACCAGCAGAGACCCAGGCAGCTCTGGAAACACCATATATTTT
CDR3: CATSRDPGSSGNTIYF

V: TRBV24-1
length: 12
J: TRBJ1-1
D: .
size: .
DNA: TGTGCCACCAGTGACCGAAGGGGGGAAGCTTTCTTT
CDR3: CATSDRRGEAFF

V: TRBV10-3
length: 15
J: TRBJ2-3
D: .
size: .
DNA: TGTGCCATCAGTGAGGCCAGAACCTCCACAGATACGCAGTATTTT
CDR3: CAISEARTSTDTQYF

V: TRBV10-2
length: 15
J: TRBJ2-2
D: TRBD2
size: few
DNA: TGCGCCAGCAGATATAGCGGGGCGAACACCGGGGAGCTGTTTTTT
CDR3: CASRYSGANTGELFF

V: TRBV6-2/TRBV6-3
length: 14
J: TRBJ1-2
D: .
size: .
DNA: TGTGCCAGCAGTTACTTCGGGGTTGGCTATGGCTACACCTTC
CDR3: CASSYFGVGYGYTF

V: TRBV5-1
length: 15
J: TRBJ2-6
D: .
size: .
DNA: TGCGCCAGCAGCTTTTCTGGCACTGGGGCCAACGTCCTGACTTTC
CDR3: CASSFSGTGANVLTF

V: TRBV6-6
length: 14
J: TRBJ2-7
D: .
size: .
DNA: TGTGCCAGCAGTTACACCCTTGGCCCCTACGAGCAGTACTTC
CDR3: CASSYTLGPYEQYF

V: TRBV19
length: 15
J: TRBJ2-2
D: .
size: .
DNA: TGTGCCAGTAGTATTAGGAGACAGCGCACCGGGGAGCTGTTTTTT
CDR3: CASSIRRQRTGELFF

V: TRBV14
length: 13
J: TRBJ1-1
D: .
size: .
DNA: TGTGCCAGCAGCCGAGGGGGGGTTGGTTTGGCTTTCTTT
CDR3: CASSRGGVGLAFF

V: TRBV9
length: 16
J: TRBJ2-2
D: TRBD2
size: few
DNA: TGTGCCAGCAGCTTTGGGACTAGCGGGGGAGAGGGGGAGCTGTTTTTT
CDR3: CASSFGTSGGEGELFF

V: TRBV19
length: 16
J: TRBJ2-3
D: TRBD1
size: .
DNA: TGTGCCACCAGTCAAGCCGGGACAGGTGGGACAGATACGCAGTATTTT
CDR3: CATSQAGTGGTDTQYF

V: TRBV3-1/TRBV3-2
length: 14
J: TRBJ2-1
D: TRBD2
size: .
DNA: TGTGCCAGCAGCCAAGTCCGGGGGGGTAATGAGCAGTTCTTC
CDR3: CASSQVRGGNEQFF

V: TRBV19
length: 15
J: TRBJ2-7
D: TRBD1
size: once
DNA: TGTGCCAGTAGTCCATTGGGGACAGGGGCAAACGAGCAGTACTTC
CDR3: CASSPLGTGANEQYF

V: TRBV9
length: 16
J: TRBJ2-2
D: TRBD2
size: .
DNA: TGTGCCAGCACCCAGGGGACTAGCGCGAACACCGGGGAGCTGTTTTTT
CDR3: CASTQGTSANTGELFF

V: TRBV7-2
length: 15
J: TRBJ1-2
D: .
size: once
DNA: TGTGCCAGCAGCTCTTGGGAGGTCCCTAACTATGGCTACACCTTC
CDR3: CASSSWEVPNYGYTF

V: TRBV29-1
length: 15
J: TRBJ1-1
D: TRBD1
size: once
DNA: TGCAGCGCCCTGACAGGGGCTGATATGAACACTGAAGCTTTCTTT
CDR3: CSALTGADMNTEAFF

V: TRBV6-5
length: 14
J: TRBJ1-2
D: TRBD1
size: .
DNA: TGTGCCAGCAAAGCGGGACAGGGTAACTATGGCTACACCTTC
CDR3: CASKAGQGNYGYTF

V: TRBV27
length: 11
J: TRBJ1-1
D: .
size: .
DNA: TGTGCCAGCAGCGGGAGGGCTGAAGCTTTCTTT
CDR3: CASSGRAEAFF

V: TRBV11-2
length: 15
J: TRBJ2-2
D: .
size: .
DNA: TGTGCCAGCAGCCCATTCTCGGGGAACACCGGGGAGCTGTTTTTT
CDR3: CASSPFSGNTGELFF

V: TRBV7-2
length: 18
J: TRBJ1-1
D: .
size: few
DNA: TGTGCCAGCAGCTTAACTCGCGGAGGTCGGGGGGCTAGGACTGAAGCTTTCTTT
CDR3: CASSLTRGGRGARTEAFF

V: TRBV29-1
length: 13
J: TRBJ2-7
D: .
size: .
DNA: TGCAGCGTTGGGGGGGGCAACGCCTACGAGCAGTACTTC
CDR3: CSVGGGNAYEQYF

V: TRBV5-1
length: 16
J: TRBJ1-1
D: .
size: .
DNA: TGCGCCAGCAGCCCACTATCCACAGGGTCGGACACTGAAGCTTTCTTT
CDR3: CASSPLSTGSDTEAFF

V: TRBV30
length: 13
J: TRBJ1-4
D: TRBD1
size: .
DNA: TGTGCCGGGGGACAGTCGACTAATGAAAAACTGTTTTTT
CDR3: CAGGQSTNEKLFF

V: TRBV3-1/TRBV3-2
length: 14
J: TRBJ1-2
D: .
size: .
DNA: TGTGCCAGCAGCCCCTCGGCGGCCTCCTATGGCTACACCTTC
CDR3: CASSPSAASYGYTF

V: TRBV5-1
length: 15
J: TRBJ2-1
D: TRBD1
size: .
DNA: TGCGCCAGCAGTCCCGGACAGGGAAATTACAATGAGCAGTTCTTC
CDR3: CASSPGQGNYNEQFF

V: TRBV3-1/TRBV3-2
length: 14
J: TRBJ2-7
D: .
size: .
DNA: TGTGCCAGCAGCCAAGTTAACAGTGGCTACGAGCAGTACTTC
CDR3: CASSQVNSGYEQYF

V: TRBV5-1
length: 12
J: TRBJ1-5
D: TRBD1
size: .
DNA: TGCGCCAGAGAGACAGGGGGACAGCCCCAGCATTTT
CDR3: CARETGGQPQHF

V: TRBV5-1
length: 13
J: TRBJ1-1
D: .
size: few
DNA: TGCGCCAGCAGCTTCCAGGCACACACTGAAGCTTTCTTT
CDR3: CASSFQAHTEAFF

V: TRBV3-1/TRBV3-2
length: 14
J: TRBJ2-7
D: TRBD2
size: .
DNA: TGTGCCAGCAGCCAAGGAAGTATGGGCGGACTAGTCTTCTTC
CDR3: CASSQGSMGGLVFF

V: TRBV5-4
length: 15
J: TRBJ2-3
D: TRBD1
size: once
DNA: TGTGCCAGCAGCTTTCCGGGACAGGGGCCAGATACGCAGTATTTT
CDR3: CASSFPGQGPDTQYF

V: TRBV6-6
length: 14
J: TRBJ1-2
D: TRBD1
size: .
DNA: TGTGCCAGCAGCCACAAGGCCGACAGGGGGCGATACACCTTC
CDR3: CASSHKADRGRYTF

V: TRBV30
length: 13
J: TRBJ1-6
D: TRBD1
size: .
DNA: TGTGCCTGGAGTCGGACAGGCGATAGGTCCCTCCACTTT
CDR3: CAWSRTGDRSLHF

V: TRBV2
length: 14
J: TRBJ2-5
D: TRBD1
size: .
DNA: TGTGCCAGCGGTCTGACAGGGATTGGGGAGACCCAGTACTTC
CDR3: CASGLTGIGETQYF

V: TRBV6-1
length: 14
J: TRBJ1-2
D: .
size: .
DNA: TGTGCCAGCAGTGAACTTCGGACAGTATATGGCTACACCTTC
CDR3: CASSELRTVYGYTF

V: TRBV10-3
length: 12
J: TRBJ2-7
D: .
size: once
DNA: TGTGCCACAAGGGCTAGCGCTCAAGAGCAGTACTTC
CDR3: CATRASAQEQYF

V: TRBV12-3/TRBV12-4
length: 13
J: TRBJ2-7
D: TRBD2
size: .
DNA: TGTGCCAGCAGTTCGACTAGCGGCTACGAGCAGTACTTC
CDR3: CASSSTSGYEQYF

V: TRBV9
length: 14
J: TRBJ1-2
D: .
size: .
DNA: TGTGCCAGCAGCGTAGAGGAGGGCTCGGGGGGCTACACCTTC
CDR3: CASSVEEGSGGYTF

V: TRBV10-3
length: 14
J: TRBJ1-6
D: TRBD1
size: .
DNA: TGTGCCATCAGTGACCAGGGGGATAATTCACCCCTCCACTTT
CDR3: CAISDQGDNSPLHF

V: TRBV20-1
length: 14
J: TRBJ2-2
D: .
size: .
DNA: TGCAGTGCTAGTTTGCGGACGAACACCGGGGAGCTGTTTTTT
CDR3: CSASLRTNTGELFF

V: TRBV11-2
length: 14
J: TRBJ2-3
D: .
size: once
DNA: TGTGCCAGCAGCCACCCCAGGATTGCAAGATACCAGTATTTT
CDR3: CASSHPRIARYQYF

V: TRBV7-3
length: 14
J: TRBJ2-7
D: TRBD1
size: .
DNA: TGTGCCAGCAGCTCTCCGGGACAGGGCTACGAGCAGTACTTC
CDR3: CASSSPGQGYEQYF

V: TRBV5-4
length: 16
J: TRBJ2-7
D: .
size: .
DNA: TGTGCCAGCAGCTTGGACCGAGCGGGCCTCTCCTACGAGCAGTACTTC
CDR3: CASSLDRAGLSYEQYF

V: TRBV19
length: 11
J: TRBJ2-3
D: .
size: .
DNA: TGTGCCAGTAGTATAGCGGGGATGCAGTATTTT
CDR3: CASSIAGMQYF

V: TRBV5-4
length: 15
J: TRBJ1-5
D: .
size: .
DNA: TGTGCCAGCAGCTTTAAGGGGCAACGCAATCAGCCCCAGCATTTT
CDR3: CASSFKGQRNQPQHF

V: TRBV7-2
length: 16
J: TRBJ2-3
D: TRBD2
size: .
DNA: TGTGCCAGCAGCTTATTTAGCGGGGTGAGCACAGATACGCAGTATTTT
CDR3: CASSLFSGVSTDTQYF

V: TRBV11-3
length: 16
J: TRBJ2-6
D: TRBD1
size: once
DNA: TGTGCCAGCAGTAAGACAGGGGTCTCTGGGGCCAACGTCCTGACTTTC
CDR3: CASSKTGVSGANVLTF

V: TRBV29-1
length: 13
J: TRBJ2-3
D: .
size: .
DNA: TGCAGCGTTGGTCAACCGACAACAGATACGCAGTATTTT
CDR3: CSVGQPTTDTQYF

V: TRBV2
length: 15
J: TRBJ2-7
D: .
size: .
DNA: TGTGCCAGCAGTGGATCAGGGTCAGGGGTCTACGAGCAGTACTTC
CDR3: CASSGSGSGVYEQYF